The following is a T cell receptor (beta chain) sequence with its context. Its antigen is not identified. The data derive from a study of graft-versus-host responses after intestinal transplantation. Study-level information: Multivisceral, liver-intestinal, or isolated intestinal transplants were received by the recipients. Every transplant recipient was induced with anti-thymocyte globulin, then maintained on tacrolimus and steroids for about three years.

Clones were read by immunoSEQ multiplex PCR, and TCRdb kept only the in-frame ones, dropping some. The table shows tens of thousands of clones, with 90% to 95% occurring only once. The germline gives CDR1 SGHTA, CDR2 FQGTGA. With 5 bases removed from V and 10 bases from J, the gap between germline ends came to 23 bases. The CDR3 contains 15 residues. Overall study results and limits: Those patients showing graft-donor T cell macrochimerism displayed high graft-versus-host to host-versus-graft clonal ratios in allografts. The marrow of recipients harbored GvH clones, and ileum or blood showed some of them first.

The sequencing used PBMCs, collected about 120 weeks after a first intestinal transplant, on the day of a second. This chain links TRBV7-3 with TRBJ1-1; D remains unclear. The receptor's source is a human patient who received an intestinal transplant, so some T cells may come from the graft donor. This CDR3 is CASSRLKLADRGAFF. Here the CDR3 DNA reads TGTGCCAGCAGCCGCCTTAAGTTGGCAGACCGAGGAGCTTTCTTT. Together with reference TRBV7-3 and TRBJ1-1, the CDR3 gives the full variable domain: GAGVSQTPSNKVTEKGKYVELRCDPISGHTALYWYRQSLGQGPEFLIYFQGTGAADDSGLPNDRFFAVRPEGSVSTLKIQRTERGDSAVYLCASSRLKLADRGAFFGQGTRLTVV.